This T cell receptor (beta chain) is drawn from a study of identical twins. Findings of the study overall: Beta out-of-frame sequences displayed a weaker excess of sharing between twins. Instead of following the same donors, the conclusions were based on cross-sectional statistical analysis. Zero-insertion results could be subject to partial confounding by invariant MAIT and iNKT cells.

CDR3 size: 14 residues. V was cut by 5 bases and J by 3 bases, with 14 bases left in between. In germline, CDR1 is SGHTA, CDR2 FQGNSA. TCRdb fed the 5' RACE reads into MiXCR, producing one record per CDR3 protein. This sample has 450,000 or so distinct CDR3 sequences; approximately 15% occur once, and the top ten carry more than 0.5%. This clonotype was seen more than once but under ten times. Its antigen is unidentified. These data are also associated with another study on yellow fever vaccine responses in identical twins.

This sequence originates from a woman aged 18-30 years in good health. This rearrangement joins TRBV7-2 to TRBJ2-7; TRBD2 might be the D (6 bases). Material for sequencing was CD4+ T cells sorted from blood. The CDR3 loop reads CASSGTGLGYEQYF. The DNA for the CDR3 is TGTGCCAGCAGCGGGACGGGACTCGGCTACGAGCAGTACTTC.